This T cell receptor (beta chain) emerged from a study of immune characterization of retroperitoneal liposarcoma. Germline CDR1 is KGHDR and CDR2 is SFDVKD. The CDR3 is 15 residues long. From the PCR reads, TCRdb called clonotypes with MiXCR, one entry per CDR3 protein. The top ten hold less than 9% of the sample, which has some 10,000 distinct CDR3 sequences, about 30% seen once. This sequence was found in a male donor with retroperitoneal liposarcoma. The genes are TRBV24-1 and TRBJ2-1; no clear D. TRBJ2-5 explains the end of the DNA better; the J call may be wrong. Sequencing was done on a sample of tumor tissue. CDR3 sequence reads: CATSGTPPVQETQYF. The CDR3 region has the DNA TGTGCCACCAGCGGCACCCCACCCGTCCAAGAGACCCAGTACTTC.